One sample yielded the 10 T cell receptor beta chains listed below, sequenced in a study of CD8+ T cells in alopecia areata. Specified treatment: oral pan-JAK inhibitor, 5-10 mg twice daily. The authors extracted RNA and reverse transcribed it into cDNA as the sequencing template. The repertoire was sequenced with immunoSEQ multiplex PCR; TCRdb's copy has only in-frame clones and lacks some. The sample consists of 200,000 to 250,000 clones, over 60% of them appearing once. Sequences were derived from CD4+ T cells sorted from blood, sampled at week 4, from a patient treated with tofacitinib. These receptors were collected from a human donor with alopecia areata.

The rearrangement uses TRBV27 and TRBJ1-2; 7 bases are shared with TRBD1. CDR3 length: 12 amino acids. The V and J ends lost 4 bases and 8 bases, in that order; junction bases with no gene match: 4. Per the germline V gene, CDR1 is MNHEY and CDR2 is SMNVEV (reference sequence). CDR3: CASSSGGHGYTF. CDR3 sequence (DNA): TGTGCCAGCAGTTCAGGGGGGCACGGCTACACCTTC.

This chain uses TRBV2 with TRBJ1-1; TRBD1 matches at 8 bases. Germline values: CDR1 SNHLY, CDR2 FYNNEI. The trim removed 5 bases at V and 11 bases at J, leaving 7 bases unmatched. CDR3 length equals 12 residues. As DNA, the CDR3 is TGTGCCAGCAGTCCTGGGACAGGATTTGCTTTCTTT. Translated, it gives CASSPGTGFAFF.

The chain combines TRBV5-1 with TRBJ1-2; no firm D call. Trimming pared 2 bases from V and 8 bases from J, leaving 16 bases between. CDR3 size: 14 residues. Germline V lookup: CDR1 SGHRS, CDR2 YFSETQ. The chain's CDR3 is CASSFGEVSGGYTF. The CDR3 DNA is TGCGCCAGCAGCTTCGGTGAAGTTTCGGGCGGCTACACCTTC.

The chain employs TRBV29-1 and TRBJ2-3; TRBD1 matches at 8 bases. Losses at the gene ends were 6 bases for V and 4 bases for J; bases not matched to a gene: 3. The CDR3 runs to 12 residues. Per the germline V gene, CDR1 is SQVTM and CDR2 is ANQGSEA. CDR3 region: CSVDRAADTQYF. CDR3 sequence (DNA): TGCAGCGTGGACAGGGCTGCAGATACGCAGTATTTT.

With respect to this clone: In the same sample, other DNA sequences code for this CDR3. The V call is TRBV6-5, the J call TRBJ2-7; 10 nucleotides match TRBD1. The CDR3 loop spans 15 amino acids. The V gene end was trimmed by 2 bases and the J gene end by 4 bases; junction bases not matched to a gene: 5. The germline CDR1 and CDR2 sequences are MNHEY and SVGAGI. CDR3 sequence (DNA): TGTGCCAGCAGTTACCGGGACAGGGGCGTTTACGAGCAGTACTTC. This translates into CASSYRDRGVYEQYF.

DNA for the CDR3: TGCGCCAGCAGCCCCGGACTAGCGTGGGAGACCCAGTACTTC. The encoded protein is CASSPGLAWETQYF. This chain uses TRBV4-3 with TRBJ2-5, with 9 bases identical to TRBD2. Germline CDR1 LGHNA, CDR2 YSLEER. The CDR3 loop spans 14 amino acids. The J segment lost 5 bases and the V segment lost 4 bases, leaving 5 bases of the junction unmatched.

This clone was seen just once. The rearrangement links TRBV23-1 to TRBJ2-5; D may be TRBD1 (6 bases). TRBV23-1 falls under the ORF class, with uncertain function. The CDR3 loop spans 14 amino acids. The V end was cut by 6 bases, the J end by 5 bases, with 16 bases between. Here the CDR3 reads CASRRTVLGETQYF. The CDR3 nucleotides are TGCGCCAGCAGGAGGACAGTCTTGGGGGAGACCCAGTACTTC.

This chain links TRBV7-2 with TRBJ2-5; 8 nucleotides match TRBD2. The germline gives CDR1 SGHTA, CDR2 FQGNSA. The CDR3 is 12 amino acids. With 7 bases clipped from V and 5 bases from J, the junction kept 3 bases outside the gene matches. The CDR3 is CASTQRGETQYF. The CDR3 nucleotides read TGTGCCAGCACGCAGCGGGGGGAGACCCAGTACTTC.

This clone has a handful of counts. This chain's CDR3 is CASSLTGPQETQYF. Here the CDR3 DNA reads TGTGCCAGCAGCTTGACGGGGCCCCAAGAGACCCAGTACTTC. The V call is TRBV5-4, the J call TRBJ2-5, with D possibly being TRBD1 or TRBD2 (5 bases each). Germline loops: CDR1 SGHNT, CDR2 YYREEE (reference sequence). Trimming took 1 base from V and 1 from J, leaving 8 bases between them. The length of the CDR3 is 14 residues.

This clone was picked up a small number of times. The V call is TRBV6-5, the J call TRBJ2-5, with D uncertain. Germline V CDR1 and CDR2: MNHEY, SVGAGI. The V end was cut by 5 bases, the J end by 1 base, with 11 bases between. This CDR3 has 14 amino acids. The CDR3 loop reads CASSPSWAQETQYF. CDR3 DNA sequence: TGTGCCAGCAGTCCCTCGTGGGCCCAAGAGACCCAGTACTTC.